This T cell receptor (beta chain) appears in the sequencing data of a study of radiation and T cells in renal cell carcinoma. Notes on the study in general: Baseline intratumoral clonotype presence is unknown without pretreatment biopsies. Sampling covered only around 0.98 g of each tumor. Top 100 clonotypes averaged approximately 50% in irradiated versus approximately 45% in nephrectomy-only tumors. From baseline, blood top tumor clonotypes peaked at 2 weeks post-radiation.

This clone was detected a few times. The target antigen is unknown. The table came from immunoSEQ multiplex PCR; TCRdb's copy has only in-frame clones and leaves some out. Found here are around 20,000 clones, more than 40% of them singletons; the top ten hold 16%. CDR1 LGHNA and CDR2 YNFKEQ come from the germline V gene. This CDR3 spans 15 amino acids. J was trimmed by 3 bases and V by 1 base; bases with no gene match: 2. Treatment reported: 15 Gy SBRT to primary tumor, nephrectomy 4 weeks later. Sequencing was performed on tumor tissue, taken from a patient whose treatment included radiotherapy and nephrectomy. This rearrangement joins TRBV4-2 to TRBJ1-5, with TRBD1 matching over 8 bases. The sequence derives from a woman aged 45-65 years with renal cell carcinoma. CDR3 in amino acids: CASSQGQGNNQPQHF. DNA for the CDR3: TGTGCCAGCAGCCAAGGACAGGGGAACAATCAGCCCCAGCATTTT.